Presented here are 23 T cell receptor beta chains from one specimen sequenced in a study of T-cell memory formation after mild COVID-19. TCRdb reanalysed the 5' RACE reads using MiXCR and keeps one entry per CDR3 protein. The data contain 120,000 to 150,000 distinct CDR3 sequences, 6% of them seen just once; the ten biggest clones take up just over 2%. The sequencing input was PBMCs or a T cell subset sorted from them (not recorded which). These receptors were taken from an adult woman who had mild COVID-19 (a few samples of this study predate the infection). Cell type and time point are not known.

This clonotype was seen a few times. The V gene is TRBV5-1, the J gene TRBJ1-2; D remains ambiguous. The CDR3 contains 14 residues. Trimming cost V 4 bases and J 4 bases, with 14 bases left between them. Germline V gene data show CDR1 as SGHRS and CDR2 as YFSETQ. CDR3 bases: TGCGCCAGCAGCCCCGCCGAGGTTTTCTATGGCTACACCTTC. Encoded protein: CASSPAEVFYGYTF.

This chain links TRBV20-1 with TRBJ2-6; 7 nucleotides align to TRBD2. Germline CDR1 is DFQATT and CDR2 is SNEGSKA (reference sequence). CDR3 length: 16 residues. Trimming cost V 2 bases and J 4 bases; bases outside gene matches: 8. Here the CDR3 reads CSARPTGGTGANVLTF. The CDR3 DNA follows: TGCAGTGCTAGACCGACCGGGGGGACCGGGGCCAACGTCCTGACTTTC.

This clonotype came up a few times. This chain links TRBV18 with TRBJ2-7; D gene unclear. The CDR3 extends over 14 amino acids. The germline V gene has CDR1 KGHSH and CDR2 LQKENI. Trimming pared 1 base from V and 2 bases from J, leaving 9 bases between. CDR3 loop: CASSPRADAYEQYF. The CDR3, as DNA: TGTGCCAGCTCACCACGTGCAGATGCCTACGAGCAGTACTTC.

This clonotype has ten or more counts. This sequence joins TRBV29-1 and TRBJ2-1, with 10 bases identical to TRBD2. This CDR3 has 13 residues. J gave up 9 bases and V 7 bases, and 9 bases lay outside the gene matches. Germline V lookup: CDR1 SQVTM, CDR2 ANQGSEA. The CDR3 DNA follows: TGCAGCGAGCAGACTAGCGGGCAGGCTGAGCAGTTCTTC. As protein: CSEQTSGQAEQFF.

This clonotype occurred a few times. The CDR3 sequence is CASSLGQGKSPLHF. In DNA form, the CDR3 reads TGTGCCAGCAGCCTGGGACAGGGGAAGTCACCCCTCCACTTT. The chain combines TRBV3-1 with TRBJ1-6, with 10 bases aligning to TRBD1. With V trimmed by 4 bases and J by 10 bases, 4 bases remained unmatched. Germline CDR1 LGHDT, CDR2 YNNKEL (reference sequence). This CDR3 region has 14 residues.

In this sample, this clonotype turned up a few times. J is TRBJ1-1 and V is TRBV18; D unclear. The CDR3 extends over 13 amino acids. CDR1 is KGHSH, CDR2 LQKENI, per germline. V gave up 2 bases and J gave up 5 bases, with 9 bases separating them. The CDR3 here is CASSPVPKTEAFF. In DNA form, the CDR3 reads TGTGCCAGCTCACCAGTCCCGAAAACTGAAGCTTTCTTT. Using reference TRBV18 and TRBJ1-1 for the parts outside the CDR3, the full variable domain is NAGVMQNPRHLVRRRGQEARLRCSPMKGHSHVYWYRQLPEEGLKFMVYLQKENIIDESGMPKERFSAEFPKEGPSILRIQQVVRGDSAAYFCASSPVPKTEAFFGQGTRLTVV.

The chain has TRBV12-5 and TRBJ2-3; D is possibly TRBD2 (7 bases). The CDR3 is 20 residues long. Trimming cost V 1 base and J 0 bases, with 23 bases left between them. CDR1 and CDR2 from the germline V gene are LGHNT and FRNRAP. CDR3 DNA sequence: TGTGCTAGTGGTTTGGCCCGTCAACGCGGGGGCCCCACTAGCACAGATACGCAGTATTTT. Its translation: CASGLARQRGGPTSTDTQYF.

By share, this clonotype counts as medium-sized. The chain recombines TRBV7-2 with TRBJ1-5, with a weak D call TRBD1 (5 bases). Trimming took 5 bases from V and 6 from J, leaving 11 bases between them. This CDR3 has 13 amino acids. Germline loops: CDR1 SGHTA, CDR2 FQGNSA. The CDR3 coding sequence is TGTGCCAGCAGCCCGGGGCGCGTTCAGCCCCAGCATTTT. Translation gives CASSPGRVQPQHF.

In the case of this clonotype: A clone one base away is much larger, so this may be a read error. The CDR3 bases are TGCGCCAGCAGCCAATATGGCCTGAACACTGAAGCTTTCTTT. Encoded protein: CASSQYGLNTEAFF. V and J are TRBV4-3 and TRBJ1-1, with D unresolved. The V gene's germline CDR1 is LGHNA and CDR2 YSLEER. CDR3 length: 14 amino acids. V was trimmed by 2 bases and J by 0 bases, leaving 7 bases between them.

This clonotype showed up many times. This chain connects TRBV2 to TRBJ2-6; D is tentatively TRBD1 or TRBD2 (5 bases each). Trimming removed 4 bases from V and 0 bases from J, with 10 bases in between. The CDR3 totals 16 residues. Germline V gene sequence: CDR1 SNHLY, CDR2 FYNNEI. Written as DNA, the CDR3 is TGTGCCAGCAGTGGGGCCGGGGCCTCTGGGGCCAACGTCCTGACTTTC. It translates to CASSGAGASGANVLTF.

This clonotype was recorded a few times. This chain connects TRBV6-8 to TRBJ2-2; the match to TRBD1 covers 8 bases. Germline loops: CDR1 MNHGY, CDR2 SAAAGT. The trim removed 7 bases at V and 4 bases at J, leaving 14 bases unmatched. The CDR3 runs to 17 residues. Here the CDR3 reads CASKAPQDRDGTGELFF. CDR3 DNA sequence: TGTGCCAGCAAAGCCCCGCAGGACAGGGACGGCACCGGGGAGCTGTTTTTT.

The chain employs TRBV12-3 or TRBV12-4 and TRBJ1-3; D is undetermined. This CDR3 comprises 14 residues. Between the trimmed V and J ends, which lost 5 bases and 3 bases, there was a span of 11 bases. The CDR3: CASSIRRNGNTIYF. CDR3 DNA sequence: TGTGCCAGCAGTATCAGACGGAATGGAAACACCATATATTTT.

There are many counts of this clonotype. The J gene is TRBJ1-3, the V gene TRBV6-5; D is ambiguous. Trimming took off 8 bases at V and 0 bases at J, with 8 bases between the two ends. In germline, CDR1 is MNHEY, CDR2 SVGAGI. The CDR3 has 13 amino acids. In DNA, the CDR3 is TGTGCCAGCCTACCTTCCTCTGGAAACACCATATATTTT. Its translation: CASLPSSGNTIYF.

This clonotype occurred many times. V usage is TRBV29-1 and J usage is TRBJ2-6; 7 bases fit TRBD1. V gave up 4 bases and J gave up 0 bases; unmatched junction bases: 12. This CDR3 is built from 18 residues. CDR1 is SQVTM, CDR2 ANQGSEA, per germline. CDR3 residues: CSVGDHRGLLSGANVLTF. CDR3 nucleotide sequence: TGCAGCGTTGGGGATCACAGGGGCCTCCTCTCTGGGGCCAACGTCCTGACTTTC.

This clonotype showed up just a few times. V is TRBV5-1 and J is TRBJ2-5, with 7 bases identical to TRBD1. The CDR3 is 13 amino acids. J lost 5 bases, V lost 4 bases, and 5 bases had no gene match. Germline-derived CDR1 and CDR2 are SGHRS and YFSETQ. DNA for the CDR3: TGCGCCAGCAGCCCTTCGACAGGGGAGACCCAGTACTTC. The encoded protein is CASSPSTGETQYF.

This clonotype was picked up many times. V gene TRBV27 combines with J gene TRBJ2-7; 9 bases match TRBD2. The germline gives CDR1 MNHEY, CDR2 SMNVEV (reference sequence). V was pared by 6 bases and J by 3 bases, with 12 bases of the junction left unmatched. There are 16 residues in the CDR3. CDR3 residues: CASRRNLAGFRYEQYF. CDR3 bases: TGTGCCAGCAGGAGAAACCTAGCGGGATTCCGCTACGAGCAGTACTTC.

This clonotype occurred a few times. The chain is built from TRBV4-3 and TRBJ2-6; tentatively, D is TRBD1 or TRBD2 (5 bases each). Germline-derived CDR1 and CDR2 are LGHNA and YSLEER. CDR3 length: 15 residues. Trimming shortened V by 4 bases and J by 4 bases, and 11 bases separated the two germline ends. CDR3 nucleotide sequence: TGCGCCAGCAGCCGGTCTGGGACCGGGGCCAACGTCCTGACTTTC. This translates into CASSRSGTGANVLTF.

This clonotype was observed at least ten times. The rearrangement uses TRBV7-2 and TRBJ2-3; TRBD2 matches at 8 bases. This CDR3 has 15 amino acids. Trimming at V came to 5 bases and at J to 1 base, leaving 5 bases not matched to a gene. Germline-derived CDR1 and CDR2 are SGHTA and FQGNSA. CDR3 loop: CASSTREGGTDTQYF. Written as DNA, the CDR3 is TGTGCCAGCAGCACTCGGGAGGGAGGCACAGATACGCAGTATTTT.

This chain joins TRBV11-2 and TRBJ2-7; tentative D call: TRBD1 (6 bases). V was trimmed by 6 bases and J by 3 bases, leaving 12 bases between them. The CDR3 spans 13 residues. The germline V gene encodes CDR1 SGHAT and CDR2 FQNNGV. This chain's CDR3 is CASSRTDNYEQYF. CDR3 in DNA: TGTGCCAGCAGTCGGACAGACAACTACGAGCAGTACTTC.

Many counts were recorded for this clonotype. The rearrangement uses TRBV12-3 or TRBV12-4 and TRBJ2-3; D might be TRBD1 (6 bases). V was clipped by 6 bases and J by 2 bases, with 12 bases between them. The CDR3 has 14 residues. This CDR3 reads CASRPGHNTDTQYF. The CDR3 region has the DNA TGTGCCAGCAGGCCGGGACACAACACAGATACGCAGTATTTT.

This chain joins TRBV15 and TRBJ2-7; 11 nucleotides agree with TRBD2. The CDR3 length is 15 residues. Trimming removed 2 bases from V and 3 bases from J; junction bases left unmatched: 3. The germline V gene has CDR1 LNHNV and CDR2 YYDKDF (reference sequence). In nucleotides, the CDR3 is TGTGCCACCAGCAGACTAGCGGGGGGAGACTACGAGCAGTACTTC. It translates to CATSRLAGGDYEQYF.

This clonotype was counted only a few times. DNA of the CDR3: TGTGCCAGCAGCGTAGGGCCTAAAGGGGAGACCCAGTACTTC. Its protein product is CASSVGPKGETQYF. The chain is built from TRBV9 and TRBJ2-5, with unresolved D. This CDR3 has 14 residues. V shed 0 bases and J shed 5 bases, with 11 bases lying between them. CDR1 and CDR2 (germline): SGDLS, YYNGEE.

V is TRBV10-3 and J is TRBJ1-1; D is uncertain. The CDR3 totals 13 residues. The germline V gene encodes CDR1 ENHRY and CDR2 SYGVKD. V lost 7 bases, J lost 1 base, and 10 bases lay in between. CDR3 DNA: TGTGCCATCACCAGGACGGAGAACACTGAAGCTTTCTTT. It yields the protein CAITRTENTEAFF.